This record covers a single T cell receptor (beta chain). The CDR3 contains 13 residues. Germline CDR1 and CDR2: SNHLY and FYNNEI. Trimming took 7 bases from V and 3 from J, leaving 12 bases between them. This record comes from a study of shared clonotypes between healthy human individuals. Clones were read by immunoSEQ multiplex PCR, and TCRdb kept only the in-frame ones, dropping some. The sample has over a million clones, approximately 98% seen once; the top ten hold less than 0.55%. J is TRBJ1-1 and V is TRBV2; D is uncertain. The sequence was collected from a man aged 25 to 40 in good health. The sequenced material came from naive CD4+ T cells sorted from blood. The subset denotes: CD45RA+ positively selected. CDR3 in amino acids: CASMIEDDTEAFF. Written as DNA, the CDR3 is TGTGCCAGCATGATTGAAGACGACACTGAAGCTTTCTTT.